Below, 23 T cell receptor beta chains from the same sample are listed, as sequenced in a study of blood T cell repertoires in COVID-19. This table comes from immunoSEQ multiplex PCR, and its TCRdb copy is limited to in-frame clones, with some not included. This sample has about 430,000 clones, with 85% to 90% found just once. What was sequenced was PBMCs or T cells enriched from blood (not recorded which). These receptors were obtained from a man between 25 and 39 years old who had recovered from COVID-19.

CDR3 coding DNA: TGCAGCGTTGTCGGGACTAGCGGGGACAATGAGCAGTTCTTC. The encoded protein is CSVVGTSGDNEQFF. The chain is built from TRBV29-1 and TRBJ2-1; the match to TRBD2 covers 13 bases. CDR3 length: 14 residues. Germline CDR1 reads SQVTM; CDR2 reads ANQGSEA. The trim removed 4 bases at V and 5 bases at J, leaving 2 bases unmatched.

V and J are TRBV19 and TRBJ2-3; 8 bases agree with TRBD2. Germline values: CDR1 LNHDA, CDR2 SQIVND (reference sequence). This CDR3 spans 16 amino acids. V lost 0 bases, J lost 5 bases, and 7 bases stayed unmatched. CDR3 in amino acids: CASSIEGLASGDTQYF. The CDR3 DNA reads TGTGCCAGTAGTATAGAAGGACTAGCCAGTGGAGATACGCAGTATTTT.

The chain couples TRBV6-5 to TRBJ1-5, with TRBD1 as a possible D gene (6 bases). The germline gives CDR1 MNHEY, CDR2 SVGAGI. CDR3 length: 14 residues. V was trimmed by 7 bases and J by 5 bases, leaving 15 bases between them. The chain's CDR3 is CASMVGRGDQPQHF. The DNA for the CDR3 is TGTGCCAGCATGGTGGGCAGGGGAGATCAGCCCCAGCATTTT.

This chain joins TRBV10-3 and TRBJ2-3; D gene uncertain. With 10 bases removed from V and 5 bases from J, the gap between germline ends came to 13 bases. This CDR3 region has 12 residues. Germline V gives CDR1 ENHRY, CDR2 SYGVKD. CDR3 region: CATVSSEDTQYF. CDR3 bases: TGTGCCACCGTCTCGAGTGAAGATACGCAGTATTTT.

In its sample, this clone was seen a few times. CDR3 sequence (DNA): TGTGCCAGCAGTTCCCTGGGGTGGGGGAGGGACTATGGCTACACCTTC. Protein product: CASSSLGWGRDYGYTF. The chain uses TRBV28 and TRBJ1-2, with a possible D match to TRBD1 (5 bases). Germline CDR1 and CDR2: MDHEN and SYDVKM. The CDR3 is 16 amino acids. Trimming shortened V by 4 bases and J by 3 bases, and 18 bases separated the two germline ends.

The rearrangement uses TRBV6-5 and TRBJ2-2; 9 bases match TRBD2. The germline CDR1 and CDR2 sequences are MNHEY and SVGAGI. J was trimmed by 1 base and V by 5 bases; bases with no gene match: 2. The CDR3 runs to 15 residues. The CDR3, as DNA: TGTGCCAGCAGTAGGACTAGCGAGAACACCGGGGAGCTGTTTTTT. It specifies CASSRTSENTGELFF.

The chain is built from TRBV19 and TRBJ2-1; 14 bases match TRBD2. After removal of 9 bases from V and 8 bases from J, the junction contained 6 bases not matched to a gene. The CDR3 has 14 amino acids. Germline V gene data show CDR1 as LNHDA and CDR2 as SQIVND (reference sequence). The chain's CDR3 is CASRGLAGVDEQFF. The CDR3 DNA reads TGTGCCAGCAGGGGACTAGCGGGAGTTGATGAGCAGTTCTTC.

The genes are TRBV4-1 and TRBJ1-6; TRBD1 agrees at 7 bases. Germline CDR1 reads MGHRA; CDR2 reads YSYEKL. The CDR3 runs 14 residues. J was trimmed by 7 bases and V by 3 bases; bases with no gene match: 3. In DNA form, the CDR3 reads TGCGCCAGCAGCCACGAACAGGGGAATTCACCCCTCCACTTT. Protein sequence: CASSHEQGNSPLHF.

The CDR3 loop is CASSLDREETQYF. The CDR3 coding sequence is TGTGCCAGCAGTTTAGACAGGGAAGAGACCCAGTACTTC. The chain employs TRBV4-2 and TRBJ2-5; 7 bases are a match to TRBD1. V shed 6 bases, J shed 3 bases, and the junction held 4 bases outside the gene matches. The CDR3 contains 13 residues. Germline V lookup: CDR1 LGHNA, CDR2 YNFKEQ.

This clone was counted between two and nine times. V is TRBV4-1 and J is TRBJ1-5; no firm D call. Germline V gene data show CDR1 as MGHRA and CDR2 as YSYEKL. The V end lost 1 base, the J end lost 7 bases, and 14 bases lay between the germline ends. CDR3 length equals 15 residues. The CDR3: CASSQGPQNGQPQHF. CDR3 coding DNA: TGCGCCAGCAGCCAAGGCCCGCAGAACGGGCAGCCCCAGCATTTT.

In the case of this clone: Other nucleotide sequences in the sample specify the same CDR3. This chain joins TRBV9 and TRBJ2-7, with a possible D match to TRBD1 (6 bases). The CDR3 runs to 14 residues. Germline CDR1 SGDLS, CDR2 YYNGEE. V shed 4 bases and J shed 0 bases, with 11 bases lying between them. This chain's CDR3 is CASSPGTSSYEQYF. The DNA of the CDR3 is TGTGCCAGCAGCCCCGGGACAAGCTCCTACGAGCAGTACTTC.

The chain uses TRBV19 and TRBJ2-7; 7 bases are shared with TRBD2. The CDR3 length is 13 residues. Germline loops: CDR1 LNHDA, CDR2 SQIVND (reference sequence). The trim removed 5 bases at V and 5 bases at J, leaving 6 bases unmatched. CDR3 coding DNA: TGTGCCAGTAGTGCCAGACTAGCTAACGAGCAGTACTTC. This encodes CASSARLANEQYF.

This clone was seen a single time. The chain recombines TRBV30 with TRBJ1-1; 7 bases match TRBD1. The germline gives CDR1 GTSNPN, CDR2 SVGIG (reference sequence). Trimming cost V 4 bases and J 8 bases; bases outside gene matches: 10. This CDR3 is 13 amino acids long. For the CDR3, the DNA is TGTGCCTGGATCATCCAGACAGGGTCGGAAGCTTTCTTT. Its translation: CAWIIQTGSEAFF.

The chain combines TRBV19 with TRBJ2-4, with 11 bases lining up with TRBD2. The CDR3 totals 17 residues. Germline-derived CDR1 and CDR2 are LNHDA and SQIVND (reference sequence). V dropped 3 bases and J dropped 2; count of bases not matched to a gene: 6. The CDR3 loop reads CASSIRGLADTKNIQYF. CDR3 nucleotides: TGTGCCAGTAGTATTCGGGGACTAGCGGATACCAAAAACATTCAGTACTTC.

The gene calls are TRBV28 and TRBJ2-3, with D perhaps matching TRBD1 (5 bases). The germline V gene encodes CDR1 MDHEN and CDR2 SYDVKM. CDR3 length: 13 amino acids. V was pared by 2 bases and J by 6 bases, with 9 bases between. CDR3 in amino acids: CASSLEQADTQYF. As DNA, the CDR3 is TGTGCCAGCAGTTTAGAACAGGCCGATACGCAGTATTTT. Variable domain in full (rest from reference TRBV28 and TRBJ2-3): DVKVTQSSRYLVKRTGEKVFLECVQDMDHENMFWYRQDPGLGLRLIYFSYDVKMKEKGDIPEGYSVSREKKERFSLILESASTNQTSMYLCASSLEQADTQYFGPGTRLTVL.

The V call is TRBV18, the J call TRBJ2-5, with D perhaps TRBD2 (6 bases). Germline lookup yields CDR1 KGHSH and CDR2 LQKENI. This CDR3 has 14 residues. Trimming shortened V by 5 bases and J by 3 bases, and 13 bases separated the two germline ends. This CDR3 is CASSVNSGEETQYF. The CDR3 DNA reads TGTGCCAGCTCAGTCAATTCGGGAGAAGAGACCCAGTACTTC.

This clone was seen only once. The rearrangement links TRBV7-2 to TRBJ1-4; possibly TRBD1 for D (6 bases). Germline V CDR1 and CDR2: SGHTA, FQGNSA. The CDR3 spans 15 residues. The ends were cut back, 5 bases at V and 1 base at J, with 11 bases in the middle. The DNA of the CDR3 is TGTGCCAGCAGCCCGAGGACAGTAACTAATGAAAAACTGTTTTTT. The encoded protein is CASSPRTVTNEKLFF.

The genes are TRBV4-1 and TRBJ2-5; D is uncertain. V was shortened by 0 bases and J by 2 bases, with 10 bases between the two germline ends. This CDR3 has 15 residues. Per the germline V gene, CDR1 is MGHRA and CDR2 is YSYEKL. The CDR3 DNA reads as TGCGCCAGCAGCCAAGATAGGAGAACTCAAGAGACCCAGTACTTC. Amino acids: CASSQDRRTQETQYF.

The V call is TRBV7-5, the J call TRBJ1-4. TRBV7-5 is a listed pseudogene. There are 13 residues in the CDR3. CDR3 region: CVRSDRRGGGLFF. The CDR3 DNA sequence: TGTGTCAGAAGCGACCGCCGGGGGGGTGGACTGTTTTTT.

V is TRBV15 and J is TRBJ2-7, with 10 positions matching TRBD1. V shed 0 bases, J shed 4 bases, and the junction held 3 bases outside the gene matches. Germline V CDR1 and CDR2: LNHNV, YYDKDF (reference sequence). The CDR3 runs 15 residues. CDR3: CATSRDRGQGYEQYF. CDR3 bases: TGTGCCACCAGCAGAGATAGGGGACAGGGGTACGAGCAGTACTTC.

The chain has TRBV10-3 and TRBJ1-6; D is unresolved. The ends were cut back, 3 bases at V and 8 bases at J, with 17 bases in the middle. The length of the CDR3 is 16 residues. Germline V gives CDR1 ENHRY, CDR2 SYGVKD. The CDR3 spells CAISDTFNVGDSPLHF. The CDR3, as DNA: TGTGCCATCAGTGATACATTCAACGTGGGAGATTCACCCCTCCACTTT.

The chain joins TRBV5-1 to TRBJ2-5; D ambiguous. With 0 bases removed from V and 2 bases from J, the gap between germline ends came to 8 bases. Germline V CDR1 and CDR2: SGHRS, YFSETQ. This CDR3 spans 14 amino acids. The CDR3 protein is CASSLGSLQETQYF. For the CDR3, the DNA is TGCGCCAGCAGCTTGGGCTCTCTACAAGAGACCCAGTACTTC.

A word on this clone: The same CDR3 also results from other DNA sequences found in this sample. The rearrangement links TRBV3-1 (or the pseudogene TRBV3-2) to TRBJ2-3; 14 nucleotides line up with TRBD2. Germline V gene lookup returns CDR1 LGHDT and CDR2 YNNKEL (reference sequence). The CDR3 consists of 16 residues. V was clipped by 4 bases and J by 6 bases; unmatched bases: 6. CDR3 amino acids: CASSLGLAGGGDTQYF. CDR3 in DNA: TGTGCCAGCAGCCTTGGACTAGCGGGAGGAGGGGATACGCAGTATTTT.